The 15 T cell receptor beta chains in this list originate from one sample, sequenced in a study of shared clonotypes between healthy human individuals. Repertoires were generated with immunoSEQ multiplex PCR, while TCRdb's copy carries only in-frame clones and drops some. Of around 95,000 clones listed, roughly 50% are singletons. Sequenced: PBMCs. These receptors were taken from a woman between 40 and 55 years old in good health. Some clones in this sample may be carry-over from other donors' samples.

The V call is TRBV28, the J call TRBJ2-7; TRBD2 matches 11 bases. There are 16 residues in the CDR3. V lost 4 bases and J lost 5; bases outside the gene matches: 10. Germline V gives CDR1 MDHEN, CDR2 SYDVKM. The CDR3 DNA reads TGTGCCAGCAGTTCCCCCACCCTAGCGGGAGGAGACGAGCAGTACTTC. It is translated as CASSSPTLAGGDEQYF.

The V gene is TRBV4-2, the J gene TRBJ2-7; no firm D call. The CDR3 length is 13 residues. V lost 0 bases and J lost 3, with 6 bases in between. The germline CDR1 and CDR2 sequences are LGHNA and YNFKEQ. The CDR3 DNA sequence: TGTGCCAGCAGCCAAGAGTCAGTCTACGAGCAGTACTTC. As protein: CASSQESVYEQYF.

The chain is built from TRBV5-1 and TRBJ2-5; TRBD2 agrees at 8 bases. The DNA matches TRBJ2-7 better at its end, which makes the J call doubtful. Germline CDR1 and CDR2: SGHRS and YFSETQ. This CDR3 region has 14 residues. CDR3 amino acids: CASSLGGGSYEQYF. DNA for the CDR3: TGCGCCAGCAGCTTGGGCGGGGGGTCCTACGAGCAGTACTTC.

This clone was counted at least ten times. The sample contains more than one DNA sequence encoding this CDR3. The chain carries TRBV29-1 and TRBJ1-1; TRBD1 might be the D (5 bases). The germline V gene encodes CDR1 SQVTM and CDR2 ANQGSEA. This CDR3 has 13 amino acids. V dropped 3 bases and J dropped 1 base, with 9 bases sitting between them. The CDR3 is CSVDWDSNTEAFF. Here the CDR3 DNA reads TGCAGCGTTGACTGGGACTCGAACACTGAAGCTTTCTTT. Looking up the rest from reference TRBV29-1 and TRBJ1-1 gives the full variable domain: SAVISQKPSRDICQRGTSLTIQCQVDSQVTMMFWYRQQPGQSLTLIATANQGSEATYESGFVIDKFPISRPNLTFSTLTVSNMSPEDSSIYLCSVDWDSNTEAFFGQGTRLTVV.

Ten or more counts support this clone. DNA for the CDR3: TGTGCCAGCAGCCCCGGTGGACAGGGCTATGGCTACACCTTC. Residues: CASSPGGQGYGYTF. The chain carries TRBV7-2 and TRBJ1-2; 8 nucleotides align to TRBD1. The germline CDR1 and CDR2 sequences are SGHTA and FQGNSA. V lost 5 bases and J lost 4; bases outside the gene matches: 6. The CDR3 loop spans 14 amino acids.

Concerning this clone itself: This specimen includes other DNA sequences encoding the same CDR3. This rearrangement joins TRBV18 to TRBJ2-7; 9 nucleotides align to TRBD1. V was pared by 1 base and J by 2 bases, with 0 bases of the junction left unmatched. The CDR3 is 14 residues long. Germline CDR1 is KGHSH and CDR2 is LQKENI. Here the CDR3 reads CASSPRQGAYEQYF. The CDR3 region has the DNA TGTGCCAGCTCACCACGACAGGGGGCCTACGAGCAGTACTTC.

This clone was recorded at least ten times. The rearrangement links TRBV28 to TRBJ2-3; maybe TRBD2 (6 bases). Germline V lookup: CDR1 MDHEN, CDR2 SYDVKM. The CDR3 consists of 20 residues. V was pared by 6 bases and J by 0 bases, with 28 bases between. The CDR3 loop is CASSTALGRELKVSTDTQYF. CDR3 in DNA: TGTGCCAGCAGCACCGCCCTGGGACGGGAGTTGAAGGTTAGCACAGATACGCAGTATTTT.

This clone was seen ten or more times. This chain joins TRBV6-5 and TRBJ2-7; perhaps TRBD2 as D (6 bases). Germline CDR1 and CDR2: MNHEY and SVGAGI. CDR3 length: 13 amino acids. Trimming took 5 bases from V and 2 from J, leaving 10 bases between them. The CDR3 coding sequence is TGTGCCAGCAGTCCTAGCGAGGCCTACGAGCAGTACTTC. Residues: CASSPSEAYEQYF.

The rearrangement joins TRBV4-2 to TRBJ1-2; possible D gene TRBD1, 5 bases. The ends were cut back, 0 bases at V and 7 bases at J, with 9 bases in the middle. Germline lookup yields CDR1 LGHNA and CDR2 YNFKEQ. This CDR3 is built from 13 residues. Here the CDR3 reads CASSQDRRGGYTF. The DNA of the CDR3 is TGTGCCAGCAGCCAAGATAGAAGGGGTGGCTACACCTTC.

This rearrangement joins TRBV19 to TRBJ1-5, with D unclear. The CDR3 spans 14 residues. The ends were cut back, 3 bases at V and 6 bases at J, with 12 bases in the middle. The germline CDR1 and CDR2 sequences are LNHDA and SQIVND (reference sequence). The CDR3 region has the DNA TGTGCCAGTAGTATCCTGCAGGACGGTCAGCCCCAGCATTTT. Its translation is CASSILQDGQPQHF.

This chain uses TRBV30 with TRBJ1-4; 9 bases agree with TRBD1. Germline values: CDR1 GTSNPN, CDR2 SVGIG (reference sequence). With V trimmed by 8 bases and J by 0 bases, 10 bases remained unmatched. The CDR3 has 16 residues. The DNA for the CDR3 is TGTGCCCTGGGGACAGGGAGAGGGACAACTAATGAAAAACTGTTTTTT. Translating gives CALGTGRGTTNEKLFF.

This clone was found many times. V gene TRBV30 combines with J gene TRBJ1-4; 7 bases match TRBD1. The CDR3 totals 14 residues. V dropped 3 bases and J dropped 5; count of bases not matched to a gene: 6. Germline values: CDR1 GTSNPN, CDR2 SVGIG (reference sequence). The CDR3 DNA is TGTGCCTGGAGCGGGGACAGATCAAATGAAAAACTGTTTTTT. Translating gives CAWSGDRSNEKLFF.

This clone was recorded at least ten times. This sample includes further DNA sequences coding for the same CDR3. The DNA for the CDR3 is TGTGCCAGCAGCCAAGGGGGCAACTATGGCTACACCTTC. Its protein is CASSQGGNYGYTF. The V and J genes are TRBV14 and TRBJ1-2; weak D call: TRBD1 (5 bases). CDR3 length: 13 residues. With 1 base removed from V and 2 bases from J, the gap between germline ends came to 5 bases. Looked up from germline, CDR1 is SGHDN and CDR2 is FVKESK.

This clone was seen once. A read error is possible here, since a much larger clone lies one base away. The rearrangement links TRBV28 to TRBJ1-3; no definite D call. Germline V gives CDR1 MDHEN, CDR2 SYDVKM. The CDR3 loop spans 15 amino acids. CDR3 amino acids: CASSLVRSSGNTMYF. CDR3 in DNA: TGTGCCAGCAGTTTAGTCCGAAGCTCTGGAAACACCATGTATTTT.

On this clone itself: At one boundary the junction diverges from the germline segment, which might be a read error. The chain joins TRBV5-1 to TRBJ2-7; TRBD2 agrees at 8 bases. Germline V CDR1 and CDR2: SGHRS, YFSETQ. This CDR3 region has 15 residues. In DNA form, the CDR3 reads TGCGCCAGCAGCTTTGAAGCGGGGGTCTCCCACGAGCAGTACTTC. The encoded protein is CASSFEAGVSHEQYF.